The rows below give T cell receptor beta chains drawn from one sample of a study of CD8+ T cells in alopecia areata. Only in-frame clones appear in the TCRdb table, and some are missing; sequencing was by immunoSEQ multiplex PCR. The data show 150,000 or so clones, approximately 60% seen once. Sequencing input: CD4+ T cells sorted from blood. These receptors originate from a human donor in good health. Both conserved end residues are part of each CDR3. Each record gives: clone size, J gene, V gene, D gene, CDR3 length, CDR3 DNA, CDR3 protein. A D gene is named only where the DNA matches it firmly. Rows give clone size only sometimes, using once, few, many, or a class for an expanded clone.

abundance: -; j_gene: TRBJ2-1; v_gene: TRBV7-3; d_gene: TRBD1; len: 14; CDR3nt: TGTGCCAGCAGCACGGACAGGGTCGGGAATGAGCAGTTCTTC; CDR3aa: CASSTDRVGNEQFF
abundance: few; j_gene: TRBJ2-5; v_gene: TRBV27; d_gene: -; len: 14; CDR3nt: TGTGCCAGCAGTCCTTGGACACGACAAGAGACCCAGTACTTC; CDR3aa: CASSPWTRQETQYF
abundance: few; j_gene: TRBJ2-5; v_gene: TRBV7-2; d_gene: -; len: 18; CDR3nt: TGTGCCAGCAGCCCCAGACTTCGAGGGGCAGGGCGACAAGAGACCCAGTACTTC; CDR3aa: CASSPRLRGAGRQETQYF
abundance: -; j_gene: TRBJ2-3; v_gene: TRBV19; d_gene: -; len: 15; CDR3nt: TGTGCCAGTAGTATGTTGGCAGCTAGCACAGATACGCAGTATTTT; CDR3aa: CASSMLAASTDTQYF
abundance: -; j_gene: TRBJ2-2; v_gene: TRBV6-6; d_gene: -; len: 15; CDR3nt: TGTGCCAGCAGAACTGCCGGTCGGGGCACCGGGGAGCTGTTTTTT; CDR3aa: CASRTAGRGTGELFF
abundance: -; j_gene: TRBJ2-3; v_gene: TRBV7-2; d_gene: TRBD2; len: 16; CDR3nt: TGTGCCAGCAGCTTAGAACTAGCGGGAGCCAGGGTAACGCAGTATTTT; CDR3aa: CASSLELAGARVTQYF
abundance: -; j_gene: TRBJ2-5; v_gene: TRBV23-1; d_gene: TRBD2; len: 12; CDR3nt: TGCGCCAGCCGGGGGGTGGCGGAGACCCAGTACTTC; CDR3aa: CASRGVAETQYF
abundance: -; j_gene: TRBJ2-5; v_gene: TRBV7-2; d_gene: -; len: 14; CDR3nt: TGTGCCAGCAGCGGAGCACCGGGAAGGGAGACCCAGTACTTC; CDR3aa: CASSGAPGRETQYF
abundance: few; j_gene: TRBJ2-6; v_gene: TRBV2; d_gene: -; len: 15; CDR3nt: TGTGCCAGCAGTCTCACGAATTCTGGGGCCAACGTCCTGACTTTC; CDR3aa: CASSLTNSGANVLTF
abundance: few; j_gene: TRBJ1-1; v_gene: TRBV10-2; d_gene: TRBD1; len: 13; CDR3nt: TGTGCCAGCAGATATCAGGGGGGCACTGAAGCTTTCTTT; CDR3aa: CASRYQGGTEAFF
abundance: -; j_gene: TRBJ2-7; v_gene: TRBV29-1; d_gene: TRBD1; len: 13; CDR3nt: TGCAGCGTTGAACGGGACAGGGACGACATACAGTACTTC; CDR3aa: CSVERDRDDIQYF
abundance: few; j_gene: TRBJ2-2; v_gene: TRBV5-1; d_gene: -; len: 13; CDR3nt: TGCGCCAGCAGCTTCGCGAACACCGGGGAGCTGTTTTTT; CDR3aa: CASSFANTGELFF
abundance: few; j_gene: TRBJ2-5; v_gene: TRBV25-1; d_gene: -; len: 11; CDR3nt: TGTGCCAGCAGCCGCGGCGAGACCCAGTACTTC; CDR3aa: CASSRGETQYF
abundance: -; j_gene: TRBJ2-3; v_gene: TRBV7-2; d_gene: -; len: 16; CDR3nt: TGTGCCAGCAGCTTAGACGGGGCCTTTAGCACAGATACGCAGTATTTT; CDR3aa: CASSLDGAFSTDTQYF
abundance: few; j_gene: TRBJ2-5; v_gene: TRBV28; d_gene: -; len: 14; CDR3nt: TGTGCCAGCAGTCCACACACAGGGTTGGAGACCCAGTACTTC; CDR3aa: CASSPHTGLETQYF
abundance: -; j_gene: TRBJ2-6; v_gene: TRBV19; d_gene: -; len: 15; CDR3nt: TGTGCCAGTGCCGGCATTAGGGCGGGGGCCAACGTCCTGACTTTC; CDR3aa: CASAGIRAGANVLTF
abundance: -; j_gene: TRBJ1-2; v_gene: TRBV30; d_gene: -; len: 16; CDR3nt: TGTGCCTGGACGTCTCCGCGGTCCCTCCCTCTATATGGCTACACCTTC; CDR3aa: CAWTSPRSLPLYGYTF
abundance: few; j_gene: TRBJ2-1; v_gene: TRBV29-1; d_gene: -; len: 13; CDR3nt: TGCAGCGTTGTCAGGGGAACCCACAATGAGCAGTTCTTC; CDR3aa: CSVVRGTHNEQFF
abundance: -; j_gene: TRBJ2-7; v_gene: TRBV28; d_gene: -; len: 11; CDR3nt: TGTGCCAGCAGTTTCAGCGACGAGCAGTACTTC; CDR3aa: CASSFSDEQYF
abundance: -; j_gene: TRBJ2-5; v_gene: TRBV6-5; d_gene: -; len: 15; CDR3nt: TGTGCCAGCAGTTACTCGTTTACAGCTCAAGAGACCCAGTACTTC; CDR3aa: CASSYSFTAQETQYF
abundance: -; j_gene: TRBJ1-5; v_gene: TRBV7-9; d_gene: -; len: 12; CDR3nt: TGTGCCAGCAGCTTAGGTGAACAGCCCCAGCATTTT; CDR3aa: CASSLGEQPQHF
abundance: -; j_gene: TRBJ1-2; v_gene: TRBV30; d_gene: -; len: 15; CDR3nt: TGTGCCTGGAGTGCGAGCTCTCGACCTAACTATGGCTACACCTTC; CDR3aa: CAWSASSRPNYGYTF
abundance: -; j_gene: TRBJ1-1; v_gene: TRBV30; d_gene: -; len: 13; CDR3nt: TGTGCCTGGAGCCCCGGCATGAACACTGAAGCTTTCTTT; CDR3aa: CAWSPGMNTEAFF
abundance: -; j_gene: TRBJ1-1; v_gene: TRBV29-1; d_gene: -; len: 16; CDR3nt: TGCAGCGTGGGGCAAACAGGGATGATGATTAACACTGAAGCTTTCTTT; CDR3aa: CSVGQTGMMINTEAFF
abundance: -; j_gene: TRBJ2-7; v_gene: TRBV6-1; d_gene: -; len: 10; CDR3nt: TGTGCCAGCAGTGTGGGATGGCAGTACTTC; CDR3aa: CASSVGWQYF
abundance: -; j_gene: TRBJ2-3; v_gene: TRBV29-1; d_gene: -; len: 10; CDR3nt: TGCAGCGCGGGGGATGGAGTGCAGTATTTT; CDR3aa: CSAGDGVQYF
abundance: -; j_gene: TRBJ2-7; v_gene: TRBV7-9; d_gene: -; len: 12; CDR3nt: TGTGCCAGCAGCTCAAAATACTTCGAGCAGTACTTC; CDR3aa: CASSSKYFEQYF
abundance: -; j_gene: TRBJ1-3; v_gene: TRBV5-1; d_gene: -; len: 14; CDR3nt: TGCGCCAGCAGCTTGCAGGGACCTGGAAACACCATATATTTT; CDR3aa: CASSLQGPGNTIYF
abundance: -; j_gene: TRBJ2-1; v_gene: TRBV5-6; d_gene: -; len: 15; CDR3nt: TGTGCCAGCAGCCCGAGCGGGTCAAGCCTGTATCGCCCGTTCTTC; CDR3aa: CASSPSGSSLYRPFF
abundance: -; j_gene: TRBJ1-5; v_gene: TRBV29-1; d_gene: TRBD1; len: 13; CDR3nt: TGCAGCGTGGGACAGGGGGCGGGGCAGCCCCAGCATTTT; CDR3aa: CSVGQGAGQPQHF
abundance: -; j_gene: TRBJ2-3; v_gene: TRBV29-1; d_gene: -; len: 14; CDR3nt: TGCAGCGTTGTGACTGGTTTTAGCACAGATACGCAGTATTTT; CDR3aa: CSVVTGFSTDTQYF
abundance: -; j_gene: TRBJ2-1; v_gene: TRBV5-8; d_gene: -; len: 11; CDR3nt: TGTGCCAGCAGGAGGGTATATGAGCAGTTCTTC; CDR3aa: CASRRVYEQFF
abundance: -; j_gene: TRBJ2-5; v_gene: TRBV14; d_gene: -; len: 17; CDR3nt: TGTGCCAGCAGCCAAGAAAAGTCCAGAGACTACCAAGAGACCCAGTACTTC; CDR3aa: CASSQEKSRDYQETQYF
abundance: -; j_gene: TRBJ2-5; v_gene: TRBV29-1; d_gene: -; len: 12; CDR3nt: TGCAGCGTTTACAGGTACCAAGAGACCCAGTACTTC; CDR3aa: CSVYRYQETQYF
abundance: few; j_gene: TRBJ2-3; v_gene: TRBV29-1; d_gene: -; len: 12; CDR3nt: TGCAGCGTTACCCCTAGCACAGATACGCAGTATTTT; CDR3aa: CSVTPSTDTQYF
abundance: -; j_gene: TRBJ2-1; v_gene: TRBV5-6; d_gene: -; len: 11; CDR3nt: TGTGCCAGCAGCTCGGACTATGAGCAGTTCTTC; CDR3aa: CASSSDYEQFF
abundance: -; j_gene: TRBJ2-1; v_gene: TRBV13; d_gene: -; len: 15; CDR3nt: TGTGCCAGCAGCCCCTTCTTGGGACTGAACAATGAGCAGTTCTTC; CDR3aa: CASSPFLGLNNEQFF
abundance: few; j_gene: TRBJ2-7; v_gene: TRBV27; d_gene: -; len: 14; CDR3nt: TGTGCCAGCAGTAGGGAGCTAGAACCCTACGAGCAGTACTTC; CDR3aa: CASSRELEPYEQYF
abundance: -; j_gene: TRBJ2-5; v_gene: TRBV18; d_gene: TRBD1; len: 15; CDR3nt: TGTGCCAGCTCACAACAGACAGGGGCTCAAGAGACCCAGTACTTC; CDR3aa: CASSQQTGAQETQYF
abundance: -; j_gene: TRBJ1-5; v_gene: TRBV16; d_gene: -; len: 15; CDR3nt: TGTGCCAGCAGCCCGGACGGGGATAGCAATCAGCCCCAGCATTTT; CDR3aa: CASSPDGDSNQPQHF
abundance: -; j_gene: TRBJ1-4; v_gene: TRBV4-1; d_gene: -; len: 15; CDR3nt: TGCGCCAGCAGCCAAGGAGGCCTCGGGGGCGAAAAACTGTTTTTT; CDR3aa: CASSQGGLGGEKLFF
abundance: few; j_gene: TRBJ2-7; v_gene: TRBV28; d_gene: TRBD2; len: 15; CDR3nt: TGTGCCAGCAGTGGACCCGGGAGGTCCTCCTACGAGCAGTACTTC; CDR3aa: CASSGPGRSSYEQYF
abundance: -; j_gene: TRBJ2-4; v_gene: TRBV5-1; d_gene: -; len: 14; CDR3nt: TGCGCCAGCCACGACCACAGAGGAGGGGACATTCAGTACTTC; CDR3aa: CASHDHRGGDIQYF
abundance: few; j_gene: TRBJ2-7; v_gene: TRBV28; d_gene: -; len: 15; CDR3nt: TGTGCCAGCAGGCCTGGAGTAGCGGACTCCTACGAGCAGTACTTC; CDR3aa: CASRPGVADSYEQYF
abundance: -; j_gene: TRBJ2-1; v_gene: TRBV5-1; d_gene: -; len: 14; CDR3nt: TGCGCCAGCAGCTTGACTACATTCGGCAATGAGCAGTTCTTC; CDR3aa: CASSLTTFGNEQFF
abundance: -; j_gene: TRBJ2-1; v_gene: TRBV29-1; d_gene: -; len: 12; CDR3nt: TGCAGCGTTGCTGGCGGTTGGAATGAGCAGTTCTTC; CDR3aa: CSVAGGWNEQFF
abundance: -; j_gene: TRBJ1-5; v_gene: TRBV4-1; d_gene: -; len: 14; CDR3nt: TGCGCCAGCAGCCTAGGACAGCCCAATCAGCCCCAGCATTTT; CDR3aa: CASSLGQPNQPQHF
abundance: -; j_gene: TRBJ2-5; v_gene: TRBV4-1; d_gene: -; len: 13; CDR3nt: TGCGCCAGCAGCCTCGGGATTCAAGAGACCCAGTACTTC; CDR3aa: CASSLGIQETQYF
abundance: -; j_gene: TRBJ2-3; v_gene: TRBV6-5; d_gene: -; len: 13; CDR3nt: TGTGCCAGGGGTGCTAATCTCACAGATACGCAGTATTTT; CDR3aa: CARGANLTDTQYF
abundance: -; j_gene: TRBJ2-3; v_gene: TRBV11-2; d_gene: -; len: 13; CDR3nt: TGTGCCAGCAGCTTAGGGCCTGGAGATACGCAGTATTTT; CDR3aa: CASSLGPGDTQYF
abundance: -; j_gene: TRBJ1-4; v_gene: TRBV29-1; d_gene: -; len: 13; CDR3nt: TGCAGCGTTGAAGATCGTGACGGTGAAAAACTGTTTTTT; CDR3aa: CSVEDRDGEKLFF
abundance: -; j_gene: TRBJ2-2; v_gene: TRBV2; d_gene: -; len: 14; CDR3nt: TGTGCCAGCAGTGCCGGAACGAACACCGGGGAGCTGTTTTTT; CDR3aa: CASSAGTNTGELFF
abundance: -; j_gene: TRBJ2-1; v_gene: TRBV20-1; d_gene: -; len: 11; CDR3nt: TGCAGTGCTACTCCCTTCAATGAGCAGTTCTTC; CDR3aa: CSATPFNEQFF
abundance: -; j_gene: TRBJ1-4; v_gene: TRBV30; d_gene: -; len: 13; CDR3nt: TGTGCCTGGAGTCTAGGGAGTTATGAAAAACTGTTTTTT; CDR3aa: CAWSLGSYEKLFF